The subject of this entry is one T cell receptor beta chain. This specimen belongs to a study of blood T cell repertoires in COVID-19. Whole-study context: The origin of the acute and convalescent COVID-19 samples was the United States, Italy and Spain. PBMCs, B-cell-depleted T cells, or T cells were the source of the cDNA or gDNA that made up the material.

Germline CDR1 WSHSY, CDR2 SAAADI. With 3 bases clipped from V and 4 bases from J, the junction kept 4 bases outside the gene matches. CDR3 size: 14 residues. The authors' processing: Estimates of nucleated cell counts were drawn from the amplification of reference gene primers. Assay: immunoSEQ multiplex PCR; the TCRdb copy retains only in-frame clones and omits some. The DNA was the basis for D and trimming; V, J and clone size are from that table. The profile shows 50,000 to 55,000 clones, 70% to 85% of them singletons. The receptor's source is a human donor in a cohort sampled during active COVID-19. Specimen: peripheral blood. The V and J genes are TRBV10-2 and TRBJ2-5, with 8 bases identical to TRBD2. The CDR3 DNA is TGCGCCAGCAGTGAAACGGGAGGGGTAGAGACCCAGTACTTC. Its protein product is CASSETGGVETQYF.